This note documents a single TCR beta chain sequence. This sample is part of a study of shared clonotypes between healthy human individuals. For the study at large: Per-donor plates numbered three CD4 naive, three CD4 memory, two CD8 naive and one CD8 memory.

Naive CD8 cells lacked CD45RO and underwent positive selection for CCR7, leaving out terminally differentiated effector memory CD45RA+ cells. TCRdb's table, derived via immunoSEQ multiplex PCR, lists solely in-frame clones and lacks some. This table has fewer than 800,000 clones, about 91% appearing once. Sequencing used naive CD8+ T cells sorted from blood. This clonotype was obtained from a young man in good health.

In DNA, the CDR3 is TGTGCCAGCAGCTTAGGGATAGCGGGAAACACAGATACGCAGTATTTT. Amino acid sequence: CASSLGIAGNTDTQYF. The chain uses TRBV11-2 and TRBJ2-3; 8 bases fit TRBD2. J was trimmed by 2 bases and V by 1 base; bases with no gene match: 5. The CDR3 covers 16 residues. CDR1 and CDR2 (germline): SGHAT, FQNNGV.